This T cell receptor beta chain came from a study of blood T cells in healthy people across ages. This clonotype was seen repeatedly, ten times or more. The antigen remains undetermined. Study-wide findings and caveats: TCR beta diversity was tightly associated with the proportion of naive T cells.

PCR was performed a second time for roughly 6 to 12 cycles using a sample-barcoded 5' primer and a J-beta primer mix. TCRdb reprocessed the 5' RACE reads via MiXCR and lists one record per CDR3 protein. The table has around 1,000,000 distinct CDR3 sequences, approximately 26% seen once. This sample also appeared in a second study, on T cells of mothers and their children.

The sample comprised blood. The clonotype originates from a girl aged 2 to 9 in good health.

The CDR3 sequence: CASSFAETQYF. CDR3 coding DNA: TGTGCCAGCAGTTTCGCAGAGACCCAGTACTTC. V gene TRBV12-3 or TRBV12-4 combines with J gene TRBJ2-5, with no clear D. Trimming stripped 3 bases from V and 4 bases from J, with 3 bases between. The CDR3 consists of 11 residues.